The 16 T cell receptor beta chains below come from one sample, sequenced in a study of T-cell memory formation after mild COVID-19. One entry per CDR3 protein results from TCRdb running MiXCR on the 5' RACE reads. The table has 400,000 or so distinct CDR3 sequences, around 21% seen once. Sample: PBMCs or a T cell subset sorted from them (not recorded which). The receptors originated from an adult woman who had mild COVID-19 (a few samples of this study predate the infection). Cell type and time point are not known.

A few counts support this clonotype. The genes are TRBV19 and TRBJ1-1; D unresolved. Between the trimmed V and J ends, which lost 3 bases and 7 bases, there was a span of 6 bases. Germline-derived CDR1 and CDR2 are LNHDA and SQIVND (reference sequence). The CDR3 is made up of 11 amino acids. The CDR3 spells CASSIGSEAFF. CDR3 bases: TGTGCCAGTAGTATCGGGAGTGAAGCTTTCTTT.

The CDR3 region is CASSGANYEQYF. As DNA, the CDR3 is TGTGCCAGCAGTGGGGCGAACTACGAGCAGTACTTC. The chain employs TRBV14 and TRBJ2-7, with D tentatively TRBD1 (5 bases). CDR1 is SGHDN and CDR2 is FVKESK in the germline V gene. This CDR3 region has 12 residues. V gave up 6 bases and J gave up 3 bases, with 9 bases separating them.

This clonotype was picked up a small number of times. V usage is TRBV20-1 and J usage is TRBJ1-5, with 7 bases aligning to TRBD1. The CDR3 is made up of 18 amino acids. Germline V gives CDR1 DFQATT, CDR2 SNEGSKA (reference sequence). V dropped 3 bases and J dropped 6; count of bases not matched to a gene: 20. CDR3 nucleotide sequence: TGCAGTGCTAGGCCCCGGACAGGCCGTTTGGATGTCCTTCAGCCCCAGCATTTT. This sequence encodes CSARPRTGRLDVLQPQHF.

The CDR3 loop is CASAPGYTGELFF. The CDR3 DNA reads as TGTGCCAGCGCCCCCGGGTACACCGGGGAGCTGTTTTTT. The chain links TRBV6-2 or TRBV6-3 to TRBJ2-2; D gene uncertain. Trimming removed 8 bases from V and 3 bases from J, with 10 bases in between. Per germline, CDR1 MNHEY and CDR2 SVGEGT. The CDR3 is made up of 13 amino acids.

The CDR3 bases are TGTGCCACCAGCAGAGATAGTCAGGCAACTAATGAAAAACTGTTTTTT. Amino acid sequence: CATSRDSQATNEKLFF. The chain carries TRBV15 and TRBJ1-4; D call uncertain. V was cut by 0 bases and J by 0 bases, with 8 bases left in between. CDR3 size: 16 residues. Germline V CDR1 and CDR2: LNHNV, YYDKDF (reference sequence).

V is TRBV6-1 and J is TRBJ2-3, with D possibly TRBD1 on 5 matching bases. CDR1 and CDR2 from the germline V gene are MNHNS and SASEGT. The CDR3 contains 16 residues. V lost 4 bases and J lost 0, with 14 bases in between. The chain's CDR3 is CASSVQGRVSTDTQYF. The CDR3 DNA reads as TGTGCCAGCAGTGTTCAGGGTAGGGTTAGCACAGATACGCAGTATTTT.

V and J are TRBV7-9 and TRBJ2-3; D call uncertain. The CDR3 runs 16 residues. The germline V gene has CDR1 SEHNR and CDR2 FQNEAQ (reference sequence). The V end was cut by 0 bases, the J end by 8 bases, with 18 bases between. As DNA, the CDR3 is TGTGCCAGCAGCTTAGCTCTGGGCAAGGTATCCGGTACGCAGTATTTT. It is translated as CASSLALGKVSGTQYF.

V and J are TRBV6-2 or TRBV6-3 and TRBJ2-7, with 7 bases identical to TRBD1. There are 11 residues in the CDR3. The V gene's germline CDR1 is MNHEY and CDR2 SVGEGT. V shed 7 bases, J shed 4 bases, and the junction held 1 base outside the gene matches. The CDR3 DNA reads TGTGCCAGCACGACAGGGTACGAGCAGTACTTC. Translation: CASTTGYEQYF.

V is TRBV5-1 and J is TRBJ2-3; D unclear. The CDR3 has 14 amino acids. V lost 6 bases and J lost 2, with 13 bases in between. Looked up from germline, CDR1 is SGHRS and CDR2 is YFSETQ. The CDR3 loop is CASIENLPTDTQYF. The CDR3 DNA reads TGCGCCAGCATAGAGAACCTTCCCACAGATACGCAGTATTTT.

In its sample, this clonotype was seen a few times. The chain combines TRBV24-1 with TRBJ2-7; perhaps TRBD1 as D (5 bases). Germline CDR1 reads KGHDR; CDR2 reads SFDVKD. Trimming shortened V by 1 base and J by 7 bases, and 10 bases separated the two germline ends. The CDR3 loop spans 13 amino acids. In DNA, the CDR3 is TGTGCCACCAGTGATTTTAAGGGGTCGGAGCAGTACTTC. Residues: CATSDFKGSEQYF.

A few counts support this clonotype. The chain is built from TRBV11-2 and TRBJ1-4; 9 bases line up with TRBD1. Germline CDR1 is SGHAT and CDR2 is FQNNGV. Trimming removed 5 bases from V and 7 bases from J; junction bases left unmatched: 8. This CDR3 comprises 15 residues. The CDR3 bases are TGTGCCAGCAGCCCATGGACAGGGGCTATTGAAAAACTGTTTTTT. It translates to CASSPWTGAIEKLFF.

This chain joins TRBV6-2 or TRBV6-3 and TRBJ2-1; weak D call: TRBD2 (5 bases). Germline V gene sequence: CDR1 MNHEY, CDR2 SVGEGT. V was clipped by 8 bases and J by 0 bases, with 14 bases between them. The CDR3 consists of 15 residues. The CDR3 spells CASHIAGSSYNEQFF. The CDR3 DNA sequence: TGTGCCAGCCATATTGCTGGGAGCTCCTACAATGAGCAGTTCTTC.

This clonotype was seen a few times. The rearrangement uses TRBV7-9 and TRBJ1-1; 7 nucleotides line up with TRBD1. This CDR3 comprises 15 residues. Germline assignment: CDR1 SEHNR and CDR2 FQNEAQ (reference sequence). The ends lost 5 bases at V and 1 base at J; junction bases unmatched: 7. The CDR3 DNA reads TGTGCCAGCAGCCCACGCAGGGGGACGAACACTGAAGCTTTCTTT. As protein: CASSPRRGTNTEAFF.

This clonotype was observed at least ten times. The rearrangement joins TRBV18 to TRBJ1-1; D unclear. Trimming shortened V by 3 bases and J by 1 base, and 9 bases separated the two germline ends. Per germline, CDR1 KGHSH and CDR2 LQKENI. The CDR3 extends over 14 amino acids. Here the CDR3 reads CASSPIPQNTEAFF. Here the CDR3 DNA reads TGTGCCAGCTCACCTATCCCCCAGAACACTGAAGCTTTCTTT.

This sequence joins TRBV20-1 and TRBJ1-6; a weak D match, TRBD1 (6 bases). CDR1 DFQATT and CDR2 SNEGSKA come from the germline V gene (reference sequence). The V end lost 6 bases, the J end lost 7 bases, and 16 bases lay between the germline ends. This CDR3 comprises 14 residues. The CDR3 sequence is CSARVLQGNSPLHF. Written as DNA, the CDR3 is TGCAGTGCCAGGGTCTTACAGGGAAATTCACCCCTCCACTTT.

The rearrangement joins TRBV20-1 to TRBJ1-1; D remains ambiguous. Trimming removed 2 bases from V and 0 bases from J, with 4 bases in between. Germline CDR1 is DFQATT and CDR2 is SNEGSKA (reference sequence). The CDR3 is 12 amino acids. The CDR3 here is CSARQLNTEAFF. The CDR3 DNA reads as TGCAGTGCTAGACAGCTGAACACTGAAGCTTTCTTT.